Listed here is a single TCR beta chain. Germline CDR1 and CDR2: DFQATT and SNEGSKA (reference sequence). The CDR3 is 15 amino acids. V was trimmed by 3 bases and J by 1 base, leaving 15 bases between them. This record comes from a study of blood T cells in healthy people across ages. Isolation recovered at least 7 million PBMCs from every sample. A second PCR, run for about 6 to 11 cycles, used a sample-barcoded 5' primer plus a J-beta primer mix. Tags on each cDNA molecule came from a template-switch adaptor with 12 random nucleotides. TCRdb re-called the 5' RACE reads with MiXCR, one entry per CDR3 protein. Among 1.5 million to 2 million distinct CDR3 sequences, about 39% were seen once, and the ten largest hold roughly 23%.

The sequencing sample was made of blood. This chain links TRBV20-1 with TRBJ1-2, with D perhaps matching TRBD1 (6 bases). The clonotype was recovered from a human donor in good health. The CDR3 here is CSASRDTVYNYGYTF. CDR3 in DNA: TGCAGTGCTAGTCGGGACACCGTCTATAACTATGGCTACACCTTC.